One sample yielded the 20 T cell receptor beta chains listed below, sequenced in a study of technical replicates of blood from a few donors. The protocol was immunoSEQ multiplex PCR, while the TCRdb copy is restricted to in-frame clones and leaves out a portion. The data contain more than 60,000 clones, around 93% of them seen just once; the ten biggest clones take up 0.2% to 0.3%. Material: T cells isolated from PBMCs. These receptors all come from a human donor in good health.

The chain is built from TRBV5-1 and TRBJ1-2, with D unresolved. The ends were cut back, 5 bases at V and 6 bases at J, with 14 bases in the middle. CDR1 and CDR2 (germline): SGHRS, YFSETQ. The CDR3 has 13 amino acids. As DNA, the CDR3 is TGCGCCAGCAGTGTTGCGGGGTCTGATGGCTACACCTTC. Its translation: CASSVAGSDGYTF.

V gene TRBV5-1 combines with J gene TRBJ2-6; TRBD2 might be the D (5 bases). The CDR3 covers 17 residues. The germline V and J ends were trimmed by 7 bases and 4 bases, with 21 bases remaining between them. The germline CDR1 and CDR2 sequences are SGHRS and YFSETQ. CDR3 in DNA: TGCGCCAGCCTTGGACCGAAGGTGGGAGCGGGGGCCAACGTCCTGACTTTC. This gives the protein CASLGPKVGAGANVLTF.

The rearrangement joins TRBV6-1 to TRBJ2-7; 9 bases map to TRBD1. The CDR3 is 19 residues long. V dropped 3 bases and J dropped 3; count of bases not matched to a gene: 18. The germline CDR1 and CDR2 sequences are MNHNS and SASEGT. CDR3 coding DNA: TGTGCCAGCAGTGATCGGGGGACAGGGTGGACTCTATCCCACTACGAGCAGTACTTC. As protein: CASSDRGTGWTLSHYEQYF.

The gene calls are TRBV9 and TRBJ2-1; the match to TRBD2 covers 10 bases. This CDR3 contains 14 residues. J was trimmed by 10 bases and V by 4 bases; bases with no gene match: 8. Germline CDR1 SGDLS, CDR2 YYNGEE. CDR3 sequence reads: CASSMTSGFVEQFF. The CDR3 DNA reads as TGTGCCAGCAGCATGACTAGCGGGTTCGTCGAGCAGTTCTTC.

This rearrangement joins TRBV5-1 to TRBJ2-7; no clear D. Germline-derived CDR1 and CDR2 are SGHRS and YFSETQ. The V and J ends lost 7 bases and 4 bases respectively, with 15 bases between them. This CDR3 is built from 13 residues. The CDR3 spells CASRFADSYEQYF. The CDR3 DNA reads TGCGCCAGCCGATTCGCAGATTCATACGAGCAGTACTTC.

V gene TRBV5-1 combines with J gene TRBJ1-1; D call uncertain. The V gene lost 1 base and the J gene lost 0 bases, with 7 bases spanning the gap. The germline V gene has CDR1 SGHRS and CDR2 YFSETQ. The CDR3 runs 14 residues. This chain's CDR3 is CASSLTDLNTEAFF. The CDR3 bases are TGCGCCAGCAGCTTGACAGATTTGAACACTGAAGCTTTCTTT.

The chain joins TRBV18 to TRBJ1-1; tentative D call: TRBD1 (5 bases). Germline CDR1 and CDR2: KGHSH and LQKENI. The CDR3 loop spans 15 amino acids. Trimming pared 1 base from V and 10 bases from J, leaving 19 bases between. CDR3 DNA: TGTGCCAGCTCACCACGGAGGGGAGACACTGTTGGAGCTTTCTTT. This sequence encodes CASSPRRGDTVGAFF.

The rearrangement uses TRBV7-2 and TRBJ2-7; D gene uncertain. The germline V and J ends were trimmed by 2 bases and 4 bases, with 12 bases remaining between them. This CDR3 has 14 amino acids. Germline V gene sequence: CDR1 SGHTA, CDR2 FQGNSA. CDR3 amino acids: CASSLTSGAYEQYF. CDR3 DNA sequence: TGTGCCAGCAGCTTAACGTCGGGTGCTTACGAGCAGTACTTC.

The CDR3 DNA follows: TGTGCCAGTAGTATTCGGGGGACAGTTCCCACAGATACGCAGTATTTT. Encoded protein: CASSIRGTVPTDTQYF. This chain connects TRBV19 to TRBJ2-3; possibly TRBD1 for D (7 bases). Germline lookup yields CDR1 LNHDA and CDR2 SQIVND (reference sequence). V gave up 3 bases and J gave up 2 bases, with 15 bases separating them. This CDR3 has 16 residues.

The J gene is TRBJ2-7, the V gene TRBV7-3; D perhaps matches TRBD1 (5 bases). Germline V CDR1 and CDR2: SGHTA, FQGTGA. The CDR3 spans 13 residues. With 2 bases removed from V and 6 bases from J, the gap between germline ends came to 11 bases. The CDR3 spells CASSLYQGAEQYF. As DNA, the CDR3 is TGTGCCAGCAGCTTATACCAGGGTGCCGAGCAGTACTTC.

The CDR3 DNA reads TGTGCCAGCAGCCTAAGTACCGGACAGGGGCCACTCGAGCAGTACTTC. It yields the protein CASSLSTGQGPLEQYF. The chain links TRBV14 to TRBJ2-7; 9 positions match TRBD1. J lost 6 bases, V lost 4 bases, and 13 bases had no gene match. Germline loops: CDR1 SGHDN, CDR2 FVKESK. The CDR3 is 16 amino acids.

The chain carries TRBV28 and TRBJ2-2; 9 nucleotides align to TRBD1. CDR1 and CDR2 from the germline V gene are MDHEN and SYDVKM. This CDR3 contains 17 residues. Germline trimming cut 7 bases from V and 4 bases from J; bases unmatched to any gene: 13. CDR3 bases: TGTGCCAGCACCTCAATATTGGGGACAGGGCCCACCGGGGAGCTGTTTTTT. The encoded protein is CASTSILGTGPTGELFF.

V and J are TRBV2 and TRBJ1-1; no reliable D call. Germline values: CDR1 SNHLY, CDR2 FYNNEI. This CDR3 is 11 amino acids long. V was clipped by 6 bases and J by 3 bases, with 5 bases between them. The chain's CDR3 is CASREYTEAFF. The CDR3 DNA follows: TGTGCCAGCAGGGAGTACACTGAAGCTTTCTTT.

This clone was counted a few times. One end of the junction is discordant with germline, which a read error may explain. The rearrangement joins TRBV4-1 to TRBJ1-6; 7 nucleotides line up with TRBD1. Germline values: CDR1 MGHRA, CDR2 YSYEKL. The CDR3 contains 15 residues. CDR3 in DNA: TGCGCCAGCAGCCCAACAGGGGCTTATAGTTCACCCCTCCACTTT. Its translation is CASSPTGAYSSPLHF.

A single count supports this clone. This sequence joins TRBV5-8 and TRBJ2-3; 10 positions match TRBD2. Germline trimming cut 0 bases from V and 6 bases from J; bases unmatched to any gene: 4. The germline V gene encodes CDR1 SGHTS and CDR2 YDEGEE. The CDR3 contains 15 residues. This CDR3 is CASSLGLAGRDTQYF. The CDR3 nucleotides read TGTGCCAGCAGCTTGGGACTAGCGGGCAGGGATACGCAGTATTTT.

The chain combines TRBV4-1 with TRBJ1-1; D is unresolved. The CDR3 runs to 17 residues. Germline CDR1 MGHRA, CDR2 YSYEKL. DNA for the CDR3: TGCGCGAGCTTGGAGAGGAGGCGCCGGGTGCGGGACACTGAAGCTTTCTTT. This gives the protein CASLERRRRVRDTEAFF.

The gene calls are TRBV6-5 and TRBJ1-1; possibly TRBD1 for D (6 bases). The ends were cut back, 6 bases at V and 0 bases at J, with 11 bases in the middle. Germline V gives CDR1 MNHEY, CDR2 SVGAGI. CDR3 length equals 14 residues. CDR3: CASRPDRLNTEAFF. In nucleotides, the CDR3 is TGTGCCAGCAGACCCGACAGGCTGAACACTGAAGCTTTCTTT.

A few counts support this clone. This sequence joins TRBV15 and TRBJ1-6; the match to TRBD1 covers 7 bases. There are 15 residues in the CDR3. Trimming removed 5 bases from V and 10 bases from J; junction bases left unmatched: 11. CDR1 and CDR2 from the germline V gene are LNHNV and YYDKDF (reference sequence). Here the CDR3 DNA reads TGTGCCACCAGCGCAACACAGGGGCTAGGCTCACCCCTCCACTTT. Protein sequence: CATSATQGLGSPLHF.

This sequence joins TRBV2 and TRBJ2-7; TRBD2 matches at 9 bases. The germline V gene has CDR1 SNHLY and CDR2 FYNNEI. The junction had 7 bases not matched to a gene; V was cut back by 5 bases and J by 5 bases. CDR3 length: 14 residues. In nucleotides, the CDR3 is TGTGCCAGCAGTCGAGAGGCGGGAGGGGACGAGCAGTACTTC. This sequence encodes CASSREAGGDEQYF.

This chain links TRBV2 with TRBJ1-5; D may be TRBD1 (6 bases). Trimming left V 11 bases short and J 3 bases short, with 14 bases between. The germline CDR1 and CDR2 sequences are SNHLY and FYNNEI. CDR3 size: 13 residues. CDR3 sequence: CAGRRDTNQPQHF. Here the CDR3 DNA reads TGTGCCGGCCGCCGGGACACCAATCAGCCCCAGCATTTT. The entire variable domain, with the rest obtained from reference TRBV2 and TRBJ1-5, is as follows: EPEVTQTPSHQVTQMGQEVILRCVPISNHLYFYWYRQILGQKVEFLVSFYNNEISEKSEIFDDQFSVERPDGSNFTLKIRSTKLEDSAMYFCAGRRDTNQPQHFGDGTRLSIL.